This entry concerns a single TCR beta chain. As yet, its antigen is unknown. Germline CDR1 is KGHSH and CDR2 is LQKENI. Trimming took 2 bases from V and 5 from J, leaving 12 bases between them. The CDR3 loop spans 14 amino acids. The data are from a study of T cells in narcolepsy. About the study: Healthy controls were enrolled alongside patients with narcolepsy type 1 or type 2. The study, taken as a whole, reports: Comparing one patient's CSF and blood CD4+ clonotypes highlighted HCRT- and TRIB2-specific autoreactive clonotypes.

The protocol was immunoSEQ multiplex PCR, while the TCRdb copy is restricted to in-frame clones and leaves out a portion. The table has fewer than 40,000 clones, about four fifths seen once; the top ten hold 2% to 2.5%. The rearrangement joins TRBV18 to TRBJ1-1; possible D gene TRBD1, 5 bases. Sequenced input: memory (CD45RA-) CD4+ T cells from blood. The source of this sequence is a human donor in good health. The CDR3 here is CASSPSQGWTEAFF. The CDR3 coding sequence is TGTGCCAGCTCACCATCCCAGGGATGGACTGAAGCTTTCTTT. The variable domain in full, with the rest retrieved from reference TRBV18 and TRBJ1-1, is NAGVMQNPRHLVRRRGQEARLRCSPMKGHSHVYWYRQLPEEGLKFMVYLQKENIIDESGMPKERFSAEFPKEGPSILRIQQVVRGDSAAYFCASSPSQGWTEAFFGQGTRLTVV.